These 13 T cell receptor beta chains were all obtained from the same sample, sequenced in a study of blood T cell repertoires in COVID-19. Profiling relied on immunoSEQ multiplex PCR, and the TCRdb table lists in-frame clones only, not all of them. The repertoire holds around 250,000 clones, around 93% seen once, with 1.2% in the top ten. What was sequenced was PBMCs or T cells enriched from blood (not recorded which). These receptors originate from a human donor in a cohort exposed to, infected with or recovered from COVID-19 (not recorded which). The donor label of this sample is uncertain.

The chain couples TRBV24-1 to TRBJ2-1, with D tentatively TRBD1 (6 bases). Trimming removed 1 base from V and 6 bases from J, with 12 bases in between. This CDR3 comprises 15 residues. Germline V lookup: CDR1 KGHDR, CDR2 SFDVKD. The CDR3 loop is CATSDFGQKLNEQFF. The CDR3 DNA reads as TGTGCCACCAGTGATTTCGGACAGAAGCTCAATGAGCAGTTCTTC.

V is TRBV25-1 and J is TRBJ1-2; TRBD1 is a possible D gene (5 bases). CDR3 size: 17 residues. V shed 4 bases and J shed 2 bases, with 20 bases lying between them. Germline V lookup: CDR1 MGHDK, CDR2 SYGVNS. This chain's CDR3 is CASSGLRRGRQNYGYTF. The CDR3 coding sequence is TGTGCCAGCAGTGGTCTAAGGAGGGGCCGACAGAACTATGGCTACACCTTC.

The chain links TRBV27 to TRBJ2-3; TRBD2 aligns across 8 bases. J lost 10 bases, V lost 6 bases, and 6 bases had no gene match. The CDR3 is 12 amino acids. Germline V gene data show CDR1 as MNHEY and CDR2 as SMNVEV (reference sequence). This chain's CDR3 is CASSPGLGAQYF. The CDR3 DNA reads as TGTGCCAGCAGCCCGGGACTAGGCGCGCAGTATTTT.

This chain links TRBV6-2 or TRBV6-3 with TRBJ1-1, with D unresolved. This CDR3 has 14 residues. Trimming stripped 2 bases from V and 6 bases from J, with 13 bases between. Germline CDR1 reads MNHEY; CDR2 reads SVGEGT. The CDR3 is CASSYRFGGPEAFF. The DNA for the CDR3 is TGTGCCAGCAGTTACCGGTTCGGCGGTCCTGAAGCTTTCTTT.

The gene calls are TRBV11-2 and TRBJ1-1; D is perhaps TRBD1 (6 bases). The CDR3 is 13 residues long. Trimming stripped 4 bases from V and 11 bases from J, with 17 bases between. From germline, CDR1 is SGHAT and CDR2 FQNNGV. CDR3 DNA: TGTGCCAGCAGCTCCATCCCAACAGGGCGGGCTTTCTTT. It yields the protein CASSSIPTGRAFF. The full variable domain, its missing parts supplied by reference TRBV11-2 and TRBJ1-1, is EAGVAQSPRYKIIEKRQSVAFWCNPISGHATLYWYQQILGQGPKLLIQFQNNGVVDDSQLPKDRFSAERLKGVDSTLKIQPAKLEDSAVYLCASSSIPTGRAFFGQGTRLTVV.

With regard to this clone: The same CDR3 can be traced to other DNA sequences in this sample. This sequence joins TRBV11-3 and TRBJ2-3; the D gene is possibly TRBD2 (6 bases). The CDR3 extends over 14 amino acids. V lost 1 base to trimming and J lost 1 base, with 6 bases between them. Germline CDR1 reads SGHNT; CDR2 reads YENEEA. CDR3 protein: CASSLGGGTDTQYF. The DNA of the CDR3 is TGTGCCAGCAGCTTAGGCGGGGGCACAGATACGCAGTATTTT.

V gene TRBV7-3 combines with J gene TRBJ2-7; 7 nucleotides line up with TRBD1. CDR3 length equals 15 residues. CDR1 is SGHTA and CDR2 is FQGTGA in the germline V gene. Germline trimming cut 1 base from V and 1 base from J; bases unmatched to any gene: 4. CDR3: CASSLRPGQSYEQYF. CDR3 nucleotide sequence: TGTGCCAGCAGCTTAAGACCGGGACAGTCCTACGAGCAGTACTTC.

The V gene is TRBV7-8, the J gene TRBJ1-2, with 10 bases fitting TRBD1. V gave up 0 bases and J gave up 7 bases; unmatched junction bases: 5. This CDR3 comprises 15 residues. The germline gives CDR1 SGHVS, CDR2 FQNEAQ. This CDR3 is CASSLAGQGDGGYTF. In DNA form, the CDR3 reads TGTGCCAGCAGCTTAGCCGGACAGGGGGACGGTGGCTACACCTTC.

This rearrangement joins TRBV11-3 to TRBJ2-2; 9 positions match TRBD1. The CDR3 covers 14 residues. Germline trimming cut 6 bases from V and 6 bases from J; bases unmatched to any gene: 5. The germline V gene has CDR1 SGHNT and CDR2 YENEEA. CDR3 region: CASRRQGEAGELFF. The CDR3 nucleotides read TGTGCCAGCAGACGACAGGGGGAGGCCGGGGAGCTGTTTTTT.

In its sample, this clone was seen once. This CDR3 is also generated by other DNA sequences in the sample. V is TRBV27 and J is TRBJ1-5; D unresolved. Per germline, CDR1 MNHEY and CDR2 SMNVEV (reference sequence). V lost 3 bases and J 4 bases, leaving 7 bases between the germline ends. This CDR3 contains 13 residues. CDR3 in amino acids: CASSLSGNQPQHF. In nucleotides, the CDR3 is TGTGCCAGCAGTTTGTCAGGTAATCAGCCCCAGCATTTT.

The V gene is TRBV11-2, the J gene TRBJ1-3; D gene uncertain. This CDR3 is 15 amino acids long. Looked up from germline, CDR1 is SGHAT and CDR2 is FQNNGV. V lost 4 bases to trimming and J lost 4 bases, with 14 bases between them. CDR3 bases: TGTGCCAGCAGCTCCCCCCTAGCAGGAGGAAACACCATATATTTT. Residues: CASSSPLAGGNTIYF.

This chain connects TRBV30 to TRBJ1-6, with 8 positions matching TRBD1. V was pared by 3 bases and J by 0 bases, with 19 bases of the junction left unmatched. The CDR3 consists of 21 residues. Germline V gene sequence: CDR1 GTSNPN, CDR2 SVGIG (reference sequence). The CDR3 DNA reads TGTGCCTGGAGAGTCTACTGGAGTGTGGGACAGGCGAGCTCCTATAATTCACCCCTCCACTTT. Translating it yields CAWRVYWSVGQASSYNSPLHF. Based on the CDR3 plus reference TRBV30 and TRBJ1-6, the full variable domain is SQTIHQWPATLVQPVGSPLSLECTVEGTSNPNLYWYRQAAGRGLQLLFYSVGIGQISSEVPQNLSASRPQDRQFILSSKKLLLSDSGFYLCAWRVYWSVGQASSYNSPLHFGNGTRLTVT.

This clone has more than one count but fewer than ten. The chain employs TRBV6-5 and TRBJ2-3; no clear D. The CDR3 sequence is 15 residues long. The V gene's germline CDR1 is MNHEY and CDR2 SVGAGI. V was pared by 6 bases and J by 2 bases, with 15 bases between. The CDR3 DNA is TGTGCCAGCAGACCCCTCGGGTCCCCCACAGATACGCAGTATTTT. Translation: CASRPLGSPTDTQYF.